This TCR beta chain was identified in a study of OX40 agonist ivuxolimab in advanced cancers. With 7 bases clipped from V and 5 bases from J, the junction kept 10 bases outside the gene matches. Germline V gene lookup returns CDR1 SQVTM and CDR2 ANQGSEA. The CDR3 runs to 14 residues. Assay: immunoSEQ multiplex PCR; the TCRdb copy retains only in-frame clones and omits some. The sample includes about 80,000 clones, approximately 90% of them seen just once. This clone was detected once. This chain connects TRBV29-1 to TRBJ2-3; 9 nucleotides align to TRBD1. The TCR was taken from an adult with an advanced solid tumor such as melanoma, head and neck, liver or kidney cancer. Sample: CD4+ or CD8+ T cells sorted from blood, taken in a trial of the OX40 agonist ivuxolimab. The CDR3 sequence is CSAWDRDLEDTQYF. The CDR3 region has the DNA TGCAGCGCTTGGGACAGGGATTTGGAAGATACGCAGTATTTT.